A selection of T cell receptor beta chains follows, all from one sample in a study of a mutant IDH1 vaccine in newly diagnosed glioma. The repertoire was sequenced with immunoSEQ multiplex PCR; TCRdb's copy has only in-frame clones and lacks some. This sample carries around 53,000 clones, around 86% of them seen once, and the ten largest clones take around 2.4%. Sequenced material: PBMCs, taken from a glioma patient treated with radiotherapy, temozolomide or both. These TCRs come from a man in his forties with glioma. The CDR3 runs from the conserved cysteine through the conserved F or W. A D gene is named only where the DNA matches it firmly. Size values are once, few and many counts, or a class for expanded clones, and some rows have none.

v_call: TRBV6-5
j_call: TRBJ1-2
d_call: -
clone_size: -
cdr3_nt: TGTGCCAGCATTAACACAGTTGAATTCGGTATGGCCTTC
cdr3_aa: CASINTVEFGMAF

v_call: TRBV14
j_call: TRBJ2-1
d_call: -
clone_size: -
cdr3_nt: TGTGCCAGCAGCCATTTAAGACTCCCGAACAATGAGCAGTTCTTC
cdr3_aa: CASSHLRLPNNEQFF

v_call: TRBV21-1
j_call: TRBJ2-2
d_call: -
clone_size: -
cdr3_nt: TGTGCCAGCACCATCCCAGCGTGGGAGCTGTTTTTT
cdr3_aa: CASTIPAWELFF

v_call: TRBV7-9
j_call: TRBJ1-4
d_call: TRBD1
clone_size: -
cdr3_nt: TGTGCCAGCAGCTTAGGGGGACAGGGGGAAAATGAAAAACTGTTTTTT
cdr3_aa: CASSLGGQGENEKLFF

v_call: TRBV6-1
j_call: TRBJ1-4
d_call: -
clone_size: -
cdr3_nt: TGTGCCAGCAGTCGAGTGGGGAGGAATGAAAAACTGTTTTTT
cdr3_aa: CASSRVGRNEKLFF

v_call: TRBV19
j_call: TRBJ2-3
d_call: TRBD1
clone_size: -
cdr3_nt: TGTGCCAGTAGTATGGGACAGGGGGCAGATACGCAGTATTTT
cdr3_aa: CASSMGQGADTQYF

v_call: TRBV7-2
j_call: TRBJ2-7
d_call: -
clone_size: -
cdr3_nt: TGTGCCAGCAGCCCTCAGACTAGTCCGGGGGACGAGCAGTACTTC
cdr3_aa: CASSPQTSPGDEQYF

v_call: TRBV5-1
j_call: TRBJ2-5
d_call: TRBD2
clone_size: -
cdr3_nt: TGCGCCAGCAGCGTGGGGACTAGCGGGAGTGAGACCCAGTACTTC
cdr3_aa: CASSVGTSGSETQYF

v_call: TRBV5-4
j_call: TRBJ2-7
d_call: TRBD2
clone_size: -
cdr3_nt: TGTGCCAGCAGCTTGATAAGAGCGGGGGGGACCTACGAGCAGTACTTC
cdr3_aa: CASSLIRAGGTYEQYF

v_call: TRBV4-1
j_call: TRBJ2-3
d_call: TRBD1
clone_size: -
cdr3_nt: TGCGCCAGCAGCCAAGGGCGTGGACAGGGAAGTGTGGATACGCAGTATTTT
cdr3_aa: CASSQGRGQGSVDTQYF

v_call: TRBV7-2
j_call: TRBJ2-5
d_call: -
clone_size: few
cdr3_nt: TGTGCCAGCAGCTTAAGTTTCCAAGAGACCCAGTACTTC
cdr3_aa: CASSLSFQETQYF

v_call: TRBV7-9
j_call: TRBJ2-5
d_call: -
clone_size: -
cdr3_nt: TGTGCCAGCAGCTTGCAAGAGACCCAGTACTTC
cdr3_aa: CASSLQETQYF

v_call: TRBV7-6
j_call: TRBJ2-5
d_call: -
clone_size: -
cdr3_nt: TGTGCCAGCATCAAACGAGGGACGCGGGAAGAGACCCAGTACTTC
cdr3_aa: CASIKRGTREETQYF

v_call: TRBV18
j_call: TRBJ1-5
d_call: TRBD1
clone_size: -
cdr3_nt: TGTGCCAGCTCACCCGTCGGGGACAGGCCTCAGCCCCAGCATTTT
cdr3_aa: CASSPVGDRPQPQHF

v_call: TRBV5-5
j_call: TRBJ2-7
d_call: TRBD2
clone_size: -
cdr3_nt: TGTGCCAGCAGCCTGAACTCCGGGACTAGCGGGAACGAGCAGTACTTC
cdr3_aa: CASSLNSGTSGNEQYF

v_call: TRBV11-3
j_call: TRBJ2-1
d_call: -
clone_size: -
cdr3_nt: TGTGCCAGCAGCTTAGGACGGTCTTCCGGGAATGAGCAGTTCTTC
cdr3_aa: CASSLGRSSGNEQFF

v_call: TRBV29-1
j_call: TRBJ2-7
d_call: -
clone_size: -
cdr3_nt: TGCAGCGTGTTTGGGGGGCCCTACGAGCAGTACTTC
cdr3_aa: CSVFGGPYEQYF

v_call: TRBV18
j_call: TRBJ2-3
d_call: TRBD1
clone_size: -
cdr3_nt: TGTGCCAGCTCACCTATCCCCCCCACAGGGGGCGCAGGTACAGATACGCAGTATTTT
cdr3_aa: CASSPIPPTGGAGTDTQYF

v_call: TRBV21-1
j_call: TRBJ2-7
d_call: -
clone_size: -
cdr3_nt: TGTGCCAGCAGGAACCCAACCCCCCTAAACGAGCAGTACTTC
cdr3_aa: CASRNPTPLNEQYF

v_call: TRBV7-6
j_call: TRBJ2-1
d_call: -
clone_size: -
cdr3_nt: TGTGCCAGCAGCTTTTACAGGGCCAGGGGTTTTTACAATGAGCAGTTCTTC
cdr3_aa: CASSFYRARGFYNEQFF

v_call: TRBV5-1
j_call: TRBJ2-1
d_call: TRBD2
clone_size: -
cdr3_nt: TGCGCCAGCAGCTTGCTAGCGGGAGGGGATGAGCAGTTCTTC
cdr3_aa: CASSLLAGGDEQFF

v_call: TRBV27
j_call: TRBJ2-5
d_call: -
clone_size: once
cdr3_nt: TGTGCCAGCAGCCTAGTGCGGGGATATGAGACCCAGTACTTC
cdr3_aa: CASSLVRGYETQYF

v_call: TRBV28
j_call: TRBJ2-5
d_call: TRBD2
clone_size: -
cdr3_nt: TGTGCCAGTGTGACTAGCGGGAGGGGCGGGACCCAGTACTTC
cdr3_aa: CASVTSGRGGTQYF

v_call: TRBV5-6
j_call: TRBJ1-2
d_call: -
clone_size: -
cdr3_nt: TGTGCCAGCAGCCCGGGACTCTATGGCTACACCTTC
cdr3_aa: CASSPGLYGYTF

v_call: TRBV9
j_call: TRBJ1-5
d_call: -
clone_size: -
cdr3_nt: TGTGCCAGCAGCGGGGGTTTAGGGGTTCAGCCCCAGCATTTT
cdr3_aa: CASSGGLGVQPQHF

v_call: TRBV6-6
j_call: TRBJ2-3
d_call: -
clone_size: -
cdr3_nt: TGTGCCAGCAGTTACGGGGGCACCCGCACAGATACGCAGTATTTT
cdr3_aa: CASSYGGTRTDTQYF

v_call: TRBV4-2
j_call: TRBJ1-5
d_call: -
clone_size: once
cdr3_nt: TGTGCCAGCAGCCAAGGGTCCAGTAGCAATCAGCCCCAGCATTTT
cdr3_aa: CASSQGSSSNQPQHF

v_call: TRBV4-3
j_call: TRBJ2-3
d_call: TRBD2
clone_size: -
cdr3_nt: TGCGCCAGCAGCCAAGGGGCGGGAGCTTTTTCAGATACGCAGTATTTT
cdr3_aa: CASSQGAGAFSDTQYF

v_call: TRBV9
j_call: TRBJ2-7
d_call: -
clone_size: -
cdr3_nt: TGTGCCAGCAGCCCGAGCTTGGACACAAACTACGAGCAGTACTTC
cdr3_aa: CASSPSLDTNYEQYF

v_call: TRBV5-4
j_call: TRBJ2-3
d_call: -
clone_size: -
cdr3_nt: TGTGCCAGCAGCGCATATACAGATACGCAGTATTTT
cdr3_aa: CASSAYTDTQYF

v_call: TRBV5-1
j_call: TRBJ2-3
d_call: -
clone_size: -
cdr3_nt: TGCGCCAGCAGCTTCGCAGCAGATACGCAGTATTTT
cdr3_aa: CASSFAADTQYF

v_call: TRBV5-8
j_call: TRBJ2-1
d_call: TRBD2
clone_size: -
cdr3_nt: TGTGCCAGCAGACAAGGACTAGTGTACAATGAGCAGTTCTTC
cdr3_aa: CASRQGLVYNEQFF

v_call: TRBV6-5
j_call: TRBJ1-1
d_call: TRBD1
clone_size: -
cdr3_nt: TGTGCCAGCAGCACTAGCCGACAGGGAGACACTGAAGCTTTCTTT
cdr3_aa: CASSTSRQGDTEAFF

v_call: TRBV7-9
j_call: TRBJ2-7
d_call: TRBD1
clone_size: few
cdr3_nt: TGTGCCAGCAGCCCAGGGACAGGCCGGCAGTACTTC
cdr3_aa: CASSPGTGRQYF

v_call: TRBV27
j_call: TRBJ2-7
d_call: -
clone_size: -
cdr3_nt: TGTGCCAGCAGTCCCCCCCTGGGCGAGCAGTACTTC
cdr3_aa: CASSPPLGEQYF

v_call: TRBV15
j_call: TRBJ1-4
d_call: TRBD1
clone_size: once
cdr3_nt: TGTGCCACCAGCAAGGGACAGGGAGGTGAAAAACTGTTTTTT
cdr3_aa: CATSKGQGGEKLFF

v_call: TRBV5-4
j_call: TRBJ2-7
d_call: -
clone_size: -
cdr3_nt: TGTGCCAGCAGCTCCTCCTACGAGCAGTACTTC
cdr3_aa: CASSSSYEQYF

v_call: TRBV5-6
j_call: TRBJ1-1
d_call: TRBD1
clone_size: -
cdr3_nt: TGTGCCAGCAGCTCCCCGCTTGATTACTCAGGGGGCACTGAAGCTTTCTTT
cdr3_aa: CASSSPLDYSGGTEAFF

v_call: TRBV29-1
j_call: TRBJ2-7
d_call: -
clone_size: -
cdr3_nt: TGCAGCGTTGAAGGAGGGGCAGATCCTTCCACCTACGAGCAGTACTTC
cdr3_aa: CSVEGGADPSTYEQYF

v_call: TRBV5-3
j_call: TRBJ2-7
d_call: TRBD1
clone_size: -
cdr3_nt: TGTGCCAGAAGTTGTACAGGGGACGAGCAGTACTTC
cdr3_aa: CARSCTGDEQYF

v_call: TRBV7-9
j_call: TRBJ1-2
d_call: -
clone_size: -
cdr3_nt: TGTGCCAGCAGCACGGGACATTTGGACTATGGCTACACCTTC
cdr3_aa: CASSTGHLDYGYTF

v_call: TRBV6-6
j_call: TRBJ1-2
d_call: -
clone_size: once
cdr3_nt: TGTGCCAGCAGTTACGGGGAGAGGAACTATGGCTACACCTTC
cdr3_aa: CASSYGERNYGYTF

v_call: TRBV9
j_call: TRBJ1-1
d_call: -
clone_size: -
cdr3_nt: TGTGCCAGCAGCGTAGTTGGCAGGGTTCCGAACACTGAAGCTTTCTTT
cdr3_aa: CASSVVGRVPNTEAFF

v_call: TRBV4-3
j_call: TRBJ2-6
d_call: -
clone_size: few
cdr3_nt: TGCGCCAGCAGCCAAGATGGGGCCGGATCTGGGGCCAACGTCCTGACTTTC
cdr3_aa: CASSQDGAGSGANVLTF

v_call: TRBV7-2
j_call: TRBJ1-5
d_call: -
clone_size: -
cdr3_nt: TGTGCCAGCAGCGGAGACAGAAATCAGCCCCAGCATTTT
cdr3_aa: CASSGDRNQPQHF

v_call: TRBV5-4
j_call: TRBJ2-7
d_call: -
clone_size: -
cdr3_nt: TGTGCCAGCAGCTTGGAAATGATCTACGAGCAGTACTTC
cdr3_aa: CASSLEMIYEQYF

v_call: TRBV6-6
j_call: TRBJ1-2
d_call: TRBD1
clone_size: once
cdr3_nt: TGTGCCACCGGACAGGCCAGAGCCTACACCTTC
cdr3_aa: CATGQARAYTF

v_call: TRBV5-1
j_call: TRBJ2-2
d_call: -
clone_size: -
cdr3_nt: TGCGCCAGCAGCTTGGCTGTCTCCGGGGAGCTGTTTTTT
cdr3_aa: CASSLAVSGELFF

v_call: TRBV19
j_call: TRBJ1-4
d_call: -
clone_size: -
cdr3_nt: TGTGCCAGTAACAGGGAGGGTGAAAAACTGTTTTTT
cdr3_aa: CASNREGEKLFF

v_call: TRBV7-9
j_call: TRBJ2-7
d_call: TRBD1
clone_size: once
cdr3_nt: TGTGCCAGCAGCCCGGACAGGGCCTCCTACGAGCAGTACTTC
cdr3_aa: CASSPDRASYEQYF

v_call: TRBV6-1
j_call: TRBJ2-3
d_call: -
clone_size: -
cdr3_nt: TGTGCCAGCACCGGTCTAGCGTTGACGGATACGCAGTATTTT
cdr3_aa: CASTGLALTDTQYF

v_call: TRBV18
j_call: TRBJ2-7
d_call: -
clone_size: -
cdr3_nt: TGTGCCAGCTCACCATCTACAGGAGGAAAGTTATCCGAGCAGTACTTC
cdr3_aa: CASSPSTGGKLSEQYF

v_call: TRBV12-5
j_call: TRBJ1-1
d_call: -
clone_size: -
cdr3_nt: TGTGCTAGTGGCGCGGGGGCGGTGAACACTGAAGCTTTCTTT
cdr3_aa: CASGAGAVNTEAFF

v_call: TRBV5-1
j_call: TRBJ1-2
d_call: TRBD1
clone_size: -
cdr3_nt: TGCGCCAGCAGCTTCGGACAGGGGGGCGGCTACACCTTC
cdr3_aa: CASSFGQGGGYTF

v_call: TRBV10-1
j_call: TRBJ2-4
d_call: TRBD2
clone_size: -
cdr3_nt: TGCGCCAGCAGGTGGCTAGCGGGAGACGGAGCCAAAAACATTCAGTACTTC
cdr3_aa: CASRWLAGDGAKNIQYF